Sequencing of this T cell receptor beta chain was carried out in a study of radiotherapy plus CTLA-4 blockade in lung cancer. About the study: Among enrolled patients, about 18% responded and roughly 30% achieved disease control.

As to this clone: The target antigen is unknown.

This table comes from immunoSEQ multiplex PCR, and its TCRdb copy is limited to in-frame clones, with some not included. The data show 58,000 or so clones, with less than 80% seen just once and 15% to 20% held by the top ten. Chemo-refractory metastatic non-small-cell lung cancer patients were treated with focal radiation plus CTLA-4 blockade with ipilimumab. Study outcomes and limitations: Interferon-beta, together with early blood T cell clone dynamics, reportedly best predicted response. Among blood TCR repertoires after radiotherapy plus ipilimumab, tumor-derived clones expanded.

Trimming removed 0 bases at V and 3 bases at J, with 9 bases between. There are 15 residues in the CDR3. CDR1 is SGHTA and CDR2 is FQGNSA in the germline V gene. V usage is TRBV7-2 and J usage is TRBJ1-5, with D unclear. The specimen was peripheral blood, collected from a patient treated with radiotherapy plus ipilimumab. The receptor was isolated from a human donor with non-small cell lung cancer who had a complete response to radiotherapy plus ipilimumab. The CDR3 coding sequence is TGTGCCAGCAGCTTAGCGGGCAAATACAATCAGCCCCAGCATTTT. This encodes CASSLAGKYNQPQHF.